These 31 T cell receptor beta chains were all obtained from the same sample, sequenced in a study of CD4 T cells in relation to SARS-CoV-2 and coronaviruses. Here immunoSEQ multiplex PCR was the method, and the copy in TCRdb shows in-frame clones only, minus some. The sample has approximately 70,000 clones; approximately 93% are singletons. Unexposed donor CD4+ T cells date from 2011-2018, before the COVID-19 pandemic. The sequenced sample consisted of naive CD4+ T cells from PBMCs. Sample subset: naive CD4+ T cells isolated by negative enrichment. The receptors stem from a human donor in good health.

This chain uses TRBV5-1 with TRBJ2-2, with D hard to call. V was cut by 0 bases and J by 5 bases, with 5 bases left in between. This CDR3 spans 13 amino acids. Germline V gene sequence: CDR1 SGHRS, CDR2 YFSETQ. CDR3 in amino acids: CASSLGATGELFF. The DNA for the CDR3 is TGCGCCAGCAGCTTGGGGGCTACCGGGGAGCTGTTTTTT.

This clone occurred once. CDR3 nucleotide sequence: TGTGCCACCTCTCGAGCGGGAGAGGGGACCGGGGAGCTGTTTTTT. The encoded protein is CATSRAGEGTGELFF. The chain couples TRBV24-1 to TRBJ2-2; 8 bases are a match to TRBD2. The CDR3 extends over 15 amino acids. J lost 5 bases, V lost 9 bases, and 10 bases had no gene match. In germline, CDR1 is KGHDR, CDR2 SFDVKD.

In DNA, the CDR3 is TGTGCCAGCAGTTCCTTCCCCGGGACTAGCGATACCGGGGAGCTGTTTTTT. Amino acids: CASSSFPGTSDTGELFF. J is TRBJ2-2 and V is TRBV6-2 or TRBV6-3; the match to TRBD2 covers 10 bases. The junction had 10 bases not matched to a gene; V was cut back by 4 bases and J by 5 bases. Germline-derived CDR1 and CDR2 are MNHEY and SVGEGT. The CDR3 loop spans 17 amino acids.

This clone was seen just once. The genes are TRBV18 and TRBJ1-5, with D perhaps TRBD1 (5 bases). Germline V gene sequence: CDR1 KGHSH, CDR2 LQKENI. The CDR3 spans 14 residues. The V and J ends lost 1 base and 7 bases respectively, with 11 bases between them. Here the CDR3 DNA reads TGTGCCAGCTCACCACAGGGGCTGGGACAGCCCCAGCATTTT. Protein: CASSPQGLGQPQHF.

The chain combines TRBV18 with TRBJ2-7; 10 positions match TRBD2. Germline CDR1 KGHSH, CDR2 LQKENI. The V gene end was trimmed by 6 bases and the J gene end by 3 bases; junction bases not matched to a gene: 5. The CDR3 covers 14 residues. CDR3 DNA sequence: TGTGCCAGCTCTCCTAGCGGGGGATACTACGAGCAGTACTTC. It encodes CASSPSGGYYEQYF.

This clone occurred once. The CDR3 spells CASSLAGGGYNEQFF. In DNA form, the CDR3 reads TGCGCCAGCAGCTTGGCCGGGGGGGGATACAATGAGCAGTTCTTC. V gene TRBV5-1 combines with J gene TRBJ2-1, with 8 positions matching TRBD2. The CDR3 spans 15 residues. From germline, CDR1 is SGHRS and CDR2 YFSETQ. J gave up 4 bases and V 0 bases, and 3 bases lay outside the gene matches.

This sequence joins TRBV28 and TRBJ1-6; TRBD1 might be the D (5 bases). CDR1 is MDHEN and CDR2 is SYDVKM in the germline V gene. The CDR3 contains 17 residues. Trimming left V 3 bases short and J 9 bases short, with 21 bases between. Here the CDR3 DNA reads TGTGCCAGCAGTTTCCTAAATCCCGGGACGGGGGGTTCACCCCTCCACTTT. Translating gives CASSFLNPGTGGSPLHF.

The chain recombines TRBV5-1 with TRBJ2-3; 12 nucleotides match TRBD2. The germline CDR1 and CDR2 sequences are SGHRS and YFSETQ. The V segment lost 4 bases and the J segment 4 bases; nucleotides outside the gene matches: 7. CDR3 size: 16 residues. The CDR3, as DNA: TGCGCCAGCAGCCTAAGACTAGCGGGAGAGGCAGATACGCAGTATTTT. Translating it yields CASSLRLAGEADTQYF.

The V and J genes are TRBV7-9 and TRBJ2-5; 9 bases are shared with TRBD1. V dropped 5 bases and J dropped 3; count of bases not matched to a gene: 4. Germline V lookup: CDR1 SEHNR, CDR2 FQNEAQ (reference sequence). This CDR3 spans 14 amino acids. CDR3: CASSPGQGKETQYF. Here the CDR3 DNA reads TGTGCCAGCAGCCCCGGACAGGGGAAAGAGACCCAGTACTTC.

The chain combines TRBV6-2 or TRBV6-3 with TRBJ1-3; TRBD1 matches 9 bases. Germline lookup yields CDR1 MNHEY and CDR2 SVGEGT. V gave up 3 bases and J gave up 0 bases; unmatched junction bases: 18. The CDR3 extends over 21 amino acids. The CDR3 loop reads CASSYPRTGAPDNHSGNTIYF. DNA of the CDR3: TGTGCCAGCAGTTATCCCAGGACAGGGGCACCCGACAACCACTCTGGAAACACCATATATTTT.

V and J are TRBV5-1 and TRBJ2-6; D unresolved. Trimming shortened V by 4 bases and J by 4 bases, and 9 bases separated the two germline ends. This CDR3 region has 14 residues. From germline, CDR1 is SGHRS and CDR2 YFSETQ. The chain's CDR3 is CASSDQTGANVLTF. The CDR3 DNA reads as TGCGCCAGCAGCGATCAGACCGGGGCCAACGTCCTGACTTTC.

The rearrangement links TRBV6-2 or TRBV6-3 to TRBJ2-4; 12 nucleotides line up with TRBD2. Germline lookup yields CDR1 MNHEY and CDR2 SVGEGT. This CDR3 has 15 amino acids. V was clipped by 5 bases and J by 6 bases; unmatched bases: 5. CDR3 sequence: CASSQTSGSGNIQYF. CDR3 DNA sequence: TGTGCCAGCAGTCAGACTAGCGGGAGTGGAAACATTCAGTACTTC.

V usage is TRBV12-3 or TRBV12-4 and J usage is TRBJ1-1; D uncertain. Trimming took off 6 bases at V and 1 base at J, with 9 bases between the two ends. CDR3 length equals 13 residues. Here the CDR3 reads CASRYQANTEAFF. CDR3 coding DNA: TGTGCCAGCAGGTATCAGGCGAACACTGAAGCTTTCTTT.

This chain links TRBV19 with TRBJ2-1; 7 bases fit TRBD1. V was pared by 3 bases and J by 10 bases, with 6 bases of the junction left unmatched. CDR1 and CDR2 (germline): LNHDA, SQIVND (reference sequence). CDR3 length: 13 residues. The CDR3 spells CASSIRDSSEQFF. The CDR3 DNA follows: TGTGCCAGTAGTATTCGGGACAGCTCGGAGCAGTTCTTC.

This chain connects TRBV9 to TRBJ2-2, with 11 bases lining up with TRBD1. The germline V gene has CDR1 SGDLS and CDR2 YYNGEE. This CDR3 has 16 residues. After removal of 4 bases from V and 5 bases from J, the junction contained 7 bases not matched to a gene. CDR3 coding DNA: TGTGCCAGCAGCTTAACCGGGACAGGGGGGACCGGGGAGCTGTTTTTT. Translating gives CASSLTGTGGTGELFF.

The chain combines TRBV15 with TRBJ2-7; D gene unclear. Trimming pared 0 bases from V and 2 bases from J, leaving 11 bases between. Germline V gives CDR1 LNHNV, CDR2 YYDKDF (reference sequence). The CDR3 loop spans 15 amino acids. CDR3 nucleotide sequence: TGTGCCACCAGCAGAGATCCAGGTAGTACCTACGAGCAGTACTTC. Translating it yields CATSRDPGSTYEQYF.

The chain joins TRBV5-1 to TRBJ1-4; D unclear. Germline CDR1 is SGHRS and CDR2 is YFSETQ. CDR3 size: 15 residues. The V end lost 3 bases, the J end lost 0 bases, and 9 bases lay between the germline ends. The CDR3 region has the DNA TGCGCCAGCAGCTCCTCATCCGCAACTAATGAAAAACTGTTTTTT. Translated: CASSSSSATNEKLFF.

The gene calls are TRBV11-1 and TRBJ2-3, with D perhaps being TRBD1 or TRBD2 (5 bases each). The CDR3 contains 14 residues. Germline V gene sequence: CDR1 SGHAT, CDR2 FQDESV (reference sequence). Trimming left V 3 bases short and J 5 bases short, with 12 bases between. The CDR3 nucleotides are TGTGCCAGCAGCTTTCGGGGCTTCCAAGATACGCAGTATTTT. Its protein product is CASSFRGFQDTQYF. The complete variable domain, with remaining parts taken from reference TRBV11-1 and TRBJ2-3, reads EAEVAQSPRYKITEKSQAVAFWCDPISGHATLYWYRQILGQGPELLVQFQDESVVDDSQLPKDRFSAERLKGVDSTLKIQPAELGDSAMYLCASSFRGFQDTQYFGPGTRLTVL.

The genes are TRBV9 and TRBJ1-2, with 10 positions matching TRBD1. Germline CDR1 is SGDLS and CDR2 is YYNGEE. The CDR3 spans 16 residues. V lost 0 bases to trimming and J lost 7 bases; unmatched junction nucleotides: 9. The CDR3 reads CASSVGGGQGVFGYTF. The CDR3 DNA reads TGTGCCAGCAGCGTAGGGGGAGGACAGGGGGTTTTTGGCTACACCTTC.

The gene calls are TRBV7-2 and TRBJ1-1; the D gene is possibly TRBD1 (6 bases). Germline values: CDR1 SGHTA, CDR2 FQGNSA. CDR3 length equals 14 residues. V was pared by 6 bases and J by 0 bases, with 11 bases between. The CDR3 loop is CASSPQGMNTEAFF. In DNA form, the CDR3 reads TGTGCCAGCAGTCCACAGGGCATGAACACTGAAGCTTTCTTT.

This clone was picked up a small number of times. The chain carries TRBV5-4 and TRBJ1-3; 10 bases map to TRBD1. Unmatched junction bases numbered 4, after V lost 3 bases and J lost 10 bases. Germline V gives CDR1 SGHNT, CDR2 YYREEE (reference sequence). This CDR3 has 13 residues. CDR3 bases: TGTGCCAGCAGCTCGGGACAGGGGCTTACCATATATTTT. It translates to CASSSGQGLTIYF.

This clone came up once. The V gene is TRBV28, the J gene TRBJ1-5, with D possibly being TRBD1 (6 bases). This CDR3 contains 18 residues. With 7 bases removed from V and 5 bases from J, the gap between germline ends came to 27 bases. The germline V gene has CDR1 MDHEN and CDR2 SYDVKM. Written as DNA, the CDR3 is TGTGCCAGCACCTCCCGCAATTTAAGACAGGCTAATCATCAGCCCCAGCATTTT. Amino acids: CASTSRNLRQANHQPQHF.

This chain uses TRBV11-2 with TRBJ2-2; TRBD1 aligns across 11 bases. The germline gives CDR1 SGHAT, CDR2 FQNNGV. This CDR3 spans 15 amino acids. After removal of 0 bases from V and 7 bases from J, the junction contained 1 base not matched to a gene. The CDR3 DNA sequence: TGTGCCAGCAGCTTAGAGGGACAGGGGGTCGGGGAGCTGTTTTTT. Its translation: CASSLEGQGVGELFF.

The V call is TRBV27, the J call TRBJ1-1; D call uncertain. Germline values: CDR1 MNHEY, CDR2 SMNVEV (reference sequence). Trimming removed 5 bases from V and 4 bases from J, with 17 bases in between. This CDR3 has 15 amino acids. CDR3 sequence (DNA): TGTGCCAGCAGTCCCCCCAGAGCTCCTCTCACTGAAGCTTTCTTT. Protein product: CASSPPRAPLTEAFF.

The chain is built from TRBV6-4 and TRBJ2-3; TRBD1 matches 7 bases. Looked up from germline, CDR1 is MRHNA and CDR2 is SNTAGT. V was clipped by 10 bases and J by 3 bases; unmatched bases: 7. There are 13 residues in the CDR3. The CDR3 DNA reads TGTGCCACCGGAGAACAGGGGACAGATACGCAGTATTTT. This gives the protein CATGEQGTDTQYF.

J is TRBJ1-2 and V is TRBV5-4; D is unresolved. Germline CDR1 reads SGHNT; CDR2 reads YYREEE (reference sequence). V was clipped by 1 base and J by 8 bases, with 18 bases between them. This CDR3 has 15 residues. DNA for the CDR3: TGTGCCAGCAGCTTGTTTGCCGTACAGCAGTCCGGCTACACCTTC. This codes for CASSLFAVQQSGYTF.

The rearrangement uses TRBV28 and TRBJ2-2; 7 bases fit TRBD2. The trim removed 6 bases at V and 5 bases at J, leaving 6 bases unmatched. The CDR3 is made up of 14 amino acids. Germline assignment: CDR1 MDHEN and CDR2 SYDVKM. This CDR3 is CASSLPGGTGELFF. In nucleotides, the CDR3 is TGTGCCAGCAGCCTCCCCGGGGGGACCGGGGAGCTGTTTTTT.

This rearrangement joins TRBV25-1 to TRBJ1-2; 7 nucleotides agree with TRBD1. Germline CDR1 reads MGHDK; CDR2 reads SYGVNS. J was trimmed by 4 bases and V by 11 bases; bases with no gene match: 7. The CDR3 has 12 residues. CDR3 nucleotides: TGTGCCGGACGGAGACAGGGCTATGGCTACACCTTC. Residues: CAGRRQGYGYTF.

The V and J genes are TRBV19 and TRBJ2-7, with TRBD2 matching over 10 bases. The trim removed 3 bases at V and 2 bases at J, leaving 7 bases unmatched. This CDR3 has 16 amino acids. The germline gives CDR1 LNHDA, CDR2 SQIVND (reference sequence). The DNA of the CDR3 is TGTGCCAGTAGTATCGGCCTAGCGGGAGAACCCTACGAGCAGTACTTC. Its translation is CASSIGLAGEPYEQYF. The entire variable domain, with the rest obtained from reference TRBV19 and TRBJ2-7, is as follows: DGGITQSPKYLFRKEGQNVTLSCEQNLNHDAMYWYRQDPGQGLRLIYYSQIVNDFQKGDIAEGYSVSREKKESFPLTVTSAQKNPTAFYLCASSIGLAGEPYEQYFGPGTRLTVT.

The gene calls are TRBV25-1 and TRBJ2-1; 11 bases are a match to TRBD2. The V gene's germline CDR1 is MGHDK and CDR2 SYGVNS. There are 16 residues in the CDR3. V trimming: 6 bases; J trimming: 3 bases; junction bases outside the gene matches: 7. The DNA for the CDR3 is TGTGCCAGCAGCGAAGCTAGCGGGGGGATCTACAATGAGCAGTTCTTC. This encodes CASSEASGGIYNEQFF.

The rearrangement uses TRBV5-1 and TRBJ2-3; 11 positions match TRBD2. V gave up 6 bases and J gave up 4 bases; unmatched junction bases: 4. CDR1 is SGHRS, CDR2 YFSETQ, per germline. The CDR3 sequence is 14 residues long. CDR3 DNA: TGCGCCAGCATACCTAGCGGGGGGCCAGATACGCAGTATTTT. As protein: CASIPSGGPDTQYF.